This TCR beta chain is drawn from a study of blood T cells in healthy people across ages (dated by TCRdb to 2014 to 2015). For context, the study as a whole: In model experiments, roughly one uniquely barcoded TCR beta cDNA molecule per two T cells was captured by template switching. Donors were grouped into four age groups: young (average 16 years), middle-aged (over 35), aged (approximately 58) and long-lived (around 82). To avoid experimental bias, donors of different ages were distributed randomly across sequencing lanes. The study measured age-related changes in TCR beta repertoire diversity using deep sequencing normalized with unique cDNA molecular identifiers. Using the same blood draw, the study looked at two additional independent replicas of 1 million unique cDNA reads for two donors, one aged 18 to 30 and the other aged 80 or older. Overall study outcomes, separate from this receptor: The percentage of naive T cells measured by flow cytometry correlated strongly with observed TCR beta diversity. Conclusive comparison of naive and antigen-experienced compartments was prevented by the profiling of bulk unsorted PBMCs. Donor CMV infection status was unknown, potentially confounding age-related changes in expanded clonotypes. As age increased, observed TCR beta diversity per million T cells dropped in a roughly linear way, and a significant reduction was already evident by age around 41. Compared with the aged group, the long-lived group had more naive CD4+ T cells, fewer expanded clones and increased TCR diversity, suggesting age selection. Estimates of total diversity based on one million sequenced T cells were considered lower bounds and underestimates.

The library was produced with 5' RACE. Sequencing used an Illumina HiSeq 2500. A second PCR of about 6 to 12 cycles was run with a J-beta primer mix and a sample-barcoded 5' primer. A unique molecular identifier was introduced onto each TCR beta cDNA molecule by a template-switch 5' adaptor carrying 12 random nucleotides. Each sample yielded at least 3 million CDR3-containing paired-end reads. First-strand cDNA was synthesized from all RNA with the Mint cDNA synthesis kit, primed by a TRBC-specific oligonucleotide. After uracil-DNA glycosylase treatment, a first 18-cycle PCR used universal primers M1SS and BC2_uni_R on all cDNA. The study's processing was this. Each sample was normalized by randomly selecting 1 million high-quality reads, each carrying a distinct molecular identifier. Reads with shared molecular identifiers were discarded instead of being binned into consensus sequences. MiTCR, set to a Q25 quality threshold and the strictest error-elimination algorithm, was used for CDR3 identification, clonotype clustering and error correction. A nonparametric unseen species model with Euler transformation was used to estimate a lower bound on total TCR beta diversity. TCRdb applied fastp at Q25 and MiXCR to the public reads, then kept only in-frame beta chains. For every CDR3 protein sequence, its rows merge into one entry that carries the most common genes and DNA. V and J calls and clone size were set by TCRdb, not the authors. The sample contains approximately 670,000 distinct CDR3 sequences, 40% to 45% of them found a single time. 25% to 30% of the sample is held by the ten biggest clonotypes.

The germline V gene encodes CDR1 MNHEY and CDR2 SMNVEV (reference sequence). Reading from cysteine to phenylalanine, the CDR3 counts 16 amino acids. Left in the record is the CDR3 DNA by itself, 48 bases read in frame from the first base. Regarding this clonotype: Its antigen remains unidentified. At one boundary the junction diverges from the germline segment, which might be a read error.

The approximately 39 donors, aged about 6 to 100 years, were systemically healthy Caucasian individuals from Russia. About 9.6 milliliters of peripheral blood were collected from each donor into EDTA-treated Vacutainer tubes. Ficoll-Paque density-gradient centrifugation was used to isolate PBMCs, with at least 7 million obtained per sample. Total RNA, at least 5 micrograms per sample, was extracted from PBMCs with Trizol reagent. For every donor, an aliquot of PBMCs went through flow cytometry to measure the percentages of naive CD45RAhigh/CD27high T cells. Sequenced sample: blood. Here the chain combines TRBV27 and TRBJ2-5; 7 central bases correspond to TRBD1. The TCR originated in an elderly man in good health. CDR3 region: CASSLGPRDSHNEQYF. The bases read TGCGCCAGCAGTTTGGGCCCTAGGGACAGCCACAATGAGCAGTACTTC.